This TCR beta chain was sequenced during a study of blood T cells in healthy people across ages. Sample-barcoded 5' priming and a J-beta primer mix drove a second PCR of 7 to 11 cycles. Via MiXCR, TCRdb re-called the 5' RACE reads, giving one row per CDR3 protein. Here the sample spans 1.5 million to 2 million distinct CDR3 sequences, around half being singletons. The clonotype comes from a middle-aged woman in good health. Sequenced input: blood.

Written as DNA, the CDR3 is TGTGCCAGCAGTTTAACAAGCCCGAGCACTGAAGCTTTCTTT. Amino acids: CASSLTSPSTEAFF. The V gene is TRBV27, the J gene TRBJ1-1; D gene ambiguous. V was cut by 2 bases and J by 4 bases, with 11 bases left in between. Germline values: CDR1 MNHEY, CDR2 SMNVEV (reference sequence). The CDR3 sequence is 14 residues long.